One and the same sample provided the 26 T cell receptor beta chains below, sequenced in a study of blood T cells in healthy people across ages. The second PCR ran about 6 to 12 cycles with a sample-barcoded 5' primer and J-beta primers. TCRdb re-called the 5' RACE reads through MiXCR, storing one row per CDR3 protein. The data show almost 1 million distinct CDR3 sequences, roughly 47% seen once. Sequenced sample: blood. The source is a woman aged 60-75 years in good health.

V gene TRBV6-2 or TRBV6-3 combines with J gene TRBJ2-5; D is ambiguous. Matching the DNA end better, TRBJ2-7 makes the J call doubtful. The V gene's germline CDR1 is MNHEY and CDR2 SVGEGT. The CDR3 extends over 13 amino acids. CDR3 DNA sequence: TGTGCCAGCAGTTCCTACTTGTGGGTCGAGCAGTACTTC. It translates to CASSSYLWVEQYF.

This chain uses TRBV18 with TRBJ2-5; TRBD1 might be the D (6 bases). Germline lookup yields CDR1 KGHSH and CDR2 LQKENI. The germline V and J ends were trimmed by 2 bases and 3 bases, with 10 bases remaining between them. The CDR3 is made up of 14 amino acids. This CDR3 is CASSPAGAEETQYF. The CDR3 DNA is TGTGCCAGCTCACCAGCAGGGGCCGAAGAGACCCAGTACTTC.

This clonotype was observed a handful of times. The J gene is TRBJ2-7, the V gene TRBV4-1, with D hard to call. Per germline, CDR1 MGHRA and CDR2 YSYEKL. Between the trimmed V and J ends, which lost 4 bases and 2 bases, there was a span of 9 bases. CDR3 length: 13 residues. The CDR3 spells CASSLDQPYEQYF. The CDR3 DNA sequence: TGCGCCAGCAGCCTGGACCAACCCTACGAGCAGTACTTC.

The V and J genes are TRBV2 and TRBJ2-3; 9 bases fit TRBD2. The CDR3 length is 13 residues. CDR1 and CDR2 from the germline V gene are SNHLY and FYNNEI. CDR3 DNA sequence: TGTGCAACCAATAGCGGGAGAGCAGATACGCAGTATTTT. The encoded protein is CATNSGRADTQYF.

The chain uses TRBV20-1 and TRBJ2-1, with 11 bases fitting TRBD2. Germline V gives CDR1 DFQATT, CDR2 SNEGSKA (reference sequence). V was clipped by 3 bases and J by 9 bases; unmatched bases: 10. The CDR3 is 15 residues long. The CDR3 region is CSASMTSGARGEQFF. CDR3 in DNA: TGCAGTGCTAGTATGACTAGCGGGGCACGTGGTGAGCAGTTCTTC.

This clonotype showed up just a few times. The V and J genes are TRBV15 and TRBJ2-3; 9 nucleotides align to TRBD2. Germline-derived CDR1 and CDR2 are LNHNV and YYDKDF (reference sequence). With V trimmed by 8 bases and J by 0 bases, 6 bases remained unmatched. CDR3 length: 15 residues. The CDR3 DNA reads TGTGCCACCGCCGGCGGGAGGGGTAGCACAGATACGCAGTATTTT. Amino acid sequence: CATAGGRGSTDTQYF.

This chain uses TRBV6-2 or TRBV6-3 with TRBJ1-5, with D possibly matching TRBD1 (6 bases). Germline V CDR1 and CDR2: MNHEY, SVGEGT. The CDR3 extends over 16 amino acids. V was shortened by 5 bases and J by 0 bases, with 14 bases between the two germline ends. The CDR3 bases are TGTGCCAGCAGTAGCTACGGAGGGGGTAGCAATCAGCCCCAGCATTTT. The encoded protein is CASSSYGGGSNQPQHF.

The chain links TRBV5-1 to TRBJ2-5; 8 positions match TRBD1. V dropped 4 bases and J dropped 4; count of bases not matched to a gene: 9. Germline-derived CDR1 and CDR2 are SGHRS and YFSETQ. The length of the CDR3 is 15 residues. CDR3 sequence: CASSPGHRGIETQYF. The CDR3 DNA reads TGCGCCAGCAGCCCGGGGCACAGGGGGATAGAGACCCAGTACTTC. The full variable domain, with the rest looked up from reference TRBV5-1 and TRBJ2-5, is KAGVTQTPRYLIKTRGQQVTLSCSPISGHRSVSWYQQTPGQGLQFLFEYFSETQRNKGNFPGRFSGRQFSNSRSEMNVSTLELGDSALYLCASSPGHRGIETQYFGPGTRLLVL.

The chain uses TRBV6-1 and TRBJ2-1, with D tentatively TRBD2 (5 bases). The V gene's germline CDR1 is MNHNS and CDR2 SASEGT. Trimming shortened V by 6 bases and J by 14 bases, and 17 bases separated the two germline ends. The CDR3 loop spans 12 amino acids. The chain's CDR3 is CASSFPGLGKFF. In DNA, the CDR3 is TGTGCCAGCAGCTTTCCAGGACTGGGAAAGTTCTTC.

Ten or more counts support this clonotype. This sequence joins TRBV12-3 or TRBV12-4 and TRBJ2-5; tentative D call: TRBD2 (5 bases). Trimming removed 6 bases from V and 2 bases from J, with 10 bases in between. The CDR3 loop spans 13 amino acids. The CDR3 sequence: CASSTGLQETQYF. In DNA, the CDR3 is TGTGCCAGCAGCACCGGACTGCAAGAGACCCAGTACTTC.

This rearrangement joins TRBV10-3 to TRBJ1-3; 7 nucleotides match TRBD1. The CDR3 runs to 16 residues. Germline V CDR1 and CDR2: ENHRY, SYGVKD. The V gene end was trimmed by 3 bases and the J gene end by 0 bases; junction bases not matched to a gene: 5. The CDR3 nucleotides are TGTGCCATCAGTGACCCCCGGACAGGCTCTGGAAACACCATATATTTT. The encoded protein is CAISDPRTGSGNTIYF.

The chain uses TRBV29-1 and TRBJ1-2; D is possibly TRBD1 (5 bases). CDR3 length equals 12 residues. The ends were cut back, 6 bases at V and 6 bases at J, with 14 bases in the middle. Per germline, CDR1 SQVTM and CDR2 ANQGSEA. The CDR3 loop is CSVADSLDGYTF. The CDR3 DNA reads TGCAGCGTCGCCGACAGTCTTGATGGCTACACCTTC.

The chain couples TRBV2 to TRBJ2-3, with 9 bases that match TRBD2. The CDR3 has 16 residues. Germline CDR1 is SNHLY and CDR2 is FYNNEI. The junction had 4 bases not matched to a gene; V was cut back by 3 bases and J by 0 bases. CDR3 coding DNA: TGTGCCAGCAGTGACCTAGCGGGAACCAGCACAGATACGCAGTATTTT. It codes for CASSDLAGTSTDTQYF.

In this sample, this clonotype turned up a few times. The V and J genes are TRBV6-1 and TRBJ2-3; TRBD1 might be the D (6 bases). Trimming took 1 base from V and 0 from J, leaving 11 bases between them. The CDR3 totals 16 residues. The V gene's germline CDR1 is MNHNS and CDR2 SASEGT. The CDR3 loop is CASSEDPRGSTDTQYF. The CDR3 region has the DNA TGTGCCAGCAGTGAAGATCCTAGGGGGAGCACAGATACGCAGTATTTT.

This rearrangement joins TRBV12-3 or TRBV12-4 to TRBJ1-2; D gene uncertain. V gave up 5 bases and J gave up 4 bases, with 17 bases separating them. This CDR3 has 15 residues. The CDR3 nucleotides are TGTGCCAGCAGTCTTGGCTCAGCATTTTTCTATGGCTACACCTTC. It yields the protein CASSLGSAFFYGYTF.

The chain joins TRBV7-9 to TRBJ1-1, with a possible D match to TRBD1 (5 bases). The CDR3 sequence is 15 residues long. Trimming took off 1 base at V and 0 bases at J, with 9 bases between the two ends. Per the germline V gene, CDR1 is SEHNR and CDR2 is FQNEAQ (reference sequence). The CDR3 bases are TGTGCCAGCAGCTTAGGGCGGGGGTTGAACACTGAAGCTTTCTTT. Translated: CASSLGRGLNTEAFF.

This clonotype was observed a few times. The chain couples TRBV27 to TRBJ2-3; 10 nucleotides align to TRBD2. The CDR3 contains 20 residues. The V gene's germline CDR1 is MNHEY and CDR2 SMNVEV (reference sequence). The J segment lost 0 bases and the V segment lost 7 bases, leaving 19 bases of the junction unmatched. CDR3 region: CASTKPPPSGGSPSTDTQYF. The CDR3 DNA reads TGTGCCAGCACCAAACCCCCTCCTAGCGGGGGATCCCCTAGCACAGATACGCAGTATTTT.

This clonotype appeared many times. The chain links TRBV29-1 to TRBJ2-4, with D hard to call. TRBJ2-7 explains the end of the DNA better; the J call may be wrong. Per germline, CDR1 SQVTM and CDR2 ANQGSEA. This CDR3 region has 12 residues. This CDR3 reads CSVGASLYEQYF. The CDR3 DNA is TGCAGCGTTGGGGCCAGCCTATACGAGCAGTACTTC.

This clonotype has a handful of counts. V is TRBV28 and J is TRBJ2-1; TRBD2 agrees at 7 bases. CDR1 is MDHEN, CDR2 SYDVKM, per germline. This CDR3 spans 12 amino acids. V lost 6 bases to trimming and J lost 6 bases; unmatched junction nucleotides: 2. CDR3 DNA: TGTGCCAGCAGCGAGCGGGGCAATGAGCAGTTCTTC. This encodes CASSERGNEQFF.

This clonotype has a handful of counts. The chain carries TRBV4-3 and TRBJ2-7, with 7 bases aligning to TRBD2. Germline assignment: CDR1 LGHNA and CDR2 YSLEER. The J segment lost 5 bases and the V segment lost 4 bases, leaving 5 bases of the junction unmatched. This CDR3 comprises 13 residues. CDR3 region: CASSRGSGHEQYF. DNA of the CDR3: TGCGCCAGCAGCCGCGGGAGTGGTCACGAGCAGTACTTC.

The chain carries TRBV4-1 and TRBJ2-1; no reliable D call. This CDR3 spans 14 amino acids. Deletions cut 2 bases from V and 8 bases from J, with 13 bases between. CDR1 is MGHRA, CDR2 YSYEKL, per germline. The CDR3 DNA reads TGCGCCAGCAGCCAAACGCCTAGGAATCATGAGCAGTTCTTC. Amino acids: CASSQTPRNHEQFF.

The gene calls are TRBV7-9 and TRBJ2-3; D gene uncertain. Trimming shortened V by 2 bases and J by 9 bases, and 12 bases separated the two germline ends. Germline loops: CDR1 SEHNR, CDR2 FQNEAQ (reference sequence). The CDR3 spans 13 residues. CDR3 sequence reads: CASSLRSDLTQYF. The CDR3 DNA is TGTGCCAGCAGCTTAAGGAGCGACTTAACGCAGTATTTT.

This clonotype was picked up a small number of times. This sequence joins TRBV28 and TRBJ2-3, with D tentatively TRBD1 (6 bases). V was trimmed by 5 bases and J by 6 bases, leaving 12 bases between them. In germline, CDR1 is MDHEN, CDR2 SYDVKM. The CDR3 spans 13 residues. This CDR3 is CASSLPGQDTQYF. CDR3 in DNA: TGTGCCAGCAGTCTACCTGGACAGGATACGCAGTATTTT.

This chain links TRBV27 with TRBJ2-7; no reliable D call. The CDR3 runs 12 residues. V lost 6 bases, J lost 7 bases, and 13 bases lay in between. Germline CDR1 reads MNHEY; CDR2 reads SMNVEV (reference sequence). CDR3 in amino acids: CASSIIGNEQYF. The CDR3 DNA reads as TGTGCCAGCAGCATTATAGGCAATGAGCAGTACTTC.

V and J are TRBV29-1 and TRBJ2-7; D is possibly TRBD1 (7 bases). Germline V gene sequence: CDR1 SQVTM, CDR2 ANQGSEA. Trimming removed 6 bases at V and 2 bases at J, with 23 bases between. This CDR3 has 16 amino acids. This CDR3 reads CSVPTCQFRGAYEQYF. CDR3 DNA: TGCAGCGTCCCGACCTGCCAATTCAGGGGGGCCTACGAGCAGTACTTC.

This clonotype was counted only a few times. J is TRBJ2-1 and V is TRBV5-1; TRBD1 agrees at 9 bases. The germline gives CDR1 SGHRS, CDR2 YFSETQ. The CDR3 length is 17 residues. V lost 0 bases, J lost 5 bases, and 9 bases stayed unmatched. The CDR3 DNA sequence: TGCGCCAGCAGCTTGGCAGGGTGGGGACAGGGTAACAATGAGCAGTTCTTC. Its translation: CASSLAGWGQGNNEQFF.